This TCR beta chain was retrieved from a study of T cell repertoires in cytomegalovirus infection. About the study: It was the public TCR beta signatures that indicated both CMV infection and matching HLA type. General study results and limits: The study found HLA-C-restricted CMV-specific TCR beta clonotypes dominating the ex vivo response. CMV carriers with the relevant HLA were identified by cumulative public TCR beta family frequency.

TCRdb reprocessed the reads with MiXCR, giving one entry per CDR3 protein. The sample has 170,000 or so distinct CDR3 sequences; 13% to 15% are singletons. The sample holds a few counts of this clonotype. The target antigen is unknown. V lost 1 base and J lost 4; bases outside the gene matches: 20. The CDR3 runs to 20 residues. In germline, CDR1 is DFQATT, CDR2 SNEGSKA (reference sequence). J is TRBJ1-3 and V is TRBV20-1; 9 positions agree with TRBD1. This receptor was obtained from a human donor in good health (CMV status not recorded). Some clones in this sample may be carry-over from other donors' samples. The sequenced sample consisted of PBMCs. The CDR3 nucleotides are TGCAGTGCTAGAGCCCGGGACAGGGCCTTTCAGGGAGATCTGGGAAACACCATATATTTT. Its protein product is CSARARDRAFQGDLGNTIYF.